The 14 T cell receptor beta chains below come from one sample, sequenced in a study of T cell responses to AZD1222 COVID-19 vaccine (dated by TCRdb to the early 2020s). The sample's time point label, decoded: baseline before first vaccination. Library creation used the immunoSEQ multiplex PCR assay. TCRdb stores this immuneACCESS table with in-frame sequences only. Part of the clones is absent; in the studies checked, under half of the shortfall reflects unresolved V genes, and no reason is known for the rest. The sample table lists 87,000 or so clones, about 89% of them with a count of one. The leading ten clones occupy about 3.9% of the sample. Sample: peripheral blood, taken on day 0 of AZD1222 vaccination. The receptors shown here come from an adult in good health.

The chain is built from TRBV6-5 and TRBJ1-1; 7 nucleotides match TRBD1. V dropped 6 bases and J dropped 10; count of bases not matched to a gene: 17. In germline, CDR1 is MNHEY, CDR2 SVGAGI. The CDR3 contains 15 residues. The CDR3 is CASRTQRQGWFGAFF. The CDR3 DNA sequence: TGTGCCAGCAGAACTCAGCGACAGGGTTGGTTTGGAGCTTTCTTT.

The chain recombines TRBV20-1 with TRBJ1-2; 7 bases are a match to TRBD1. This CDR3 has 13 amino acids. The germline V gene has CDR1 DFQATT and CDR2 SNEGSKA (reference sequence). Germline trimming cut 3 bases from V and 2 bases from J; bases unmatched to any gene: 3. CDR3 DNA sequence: TGCAGTGCTAGTGTGACAGGGAACTATGGCTACACCTTC. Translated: CSASVTGNYGYTF.

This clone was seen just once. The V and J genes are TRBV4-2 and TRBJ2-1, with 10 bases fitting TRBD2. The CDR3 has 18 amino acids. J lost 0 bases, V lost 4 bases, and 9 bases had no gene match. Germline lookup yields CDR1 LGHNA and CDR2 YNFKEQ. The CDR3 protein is CASSPRSSGGVSYNEQFF. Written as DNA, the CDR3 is TGTGCCAGCAGCCCTCGCAGCAGCGGGGGGGTCTCCTACAATGAGCAGTTCTTC.

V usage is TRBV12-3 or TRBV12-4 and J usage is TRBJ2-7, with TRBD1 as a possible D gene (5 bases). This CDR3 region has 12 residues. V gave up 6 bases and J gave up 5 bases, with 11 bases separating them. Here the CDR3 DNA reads TGTGCCAGCAGATGGGGCAAGGACGAGCAGTACTTC. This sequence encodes CASRWGKDEQYF.

The CDR3 protein is CASSAGGGEKLFF. The CDR3 coding sequence is TGTGCCAGCAGCGCCGGGGGGGGCGAAAAACTGTTTTTT. The chain recombines TRBV7-2 with TRBJ1-4, with D tentatively TRBD1 (6 bases). The V and J ends lost 5 bases and 8 bases respectively, with 12 bases between them. The CDR3 runs 13 residues. Germline values: CDR1 SGHTA, CDR2 FQGNSA.

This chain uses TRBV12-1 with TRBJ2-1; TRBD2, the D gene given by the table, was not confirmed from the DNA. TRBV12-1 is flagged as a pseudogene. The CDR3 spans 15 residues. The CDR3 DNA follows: TGTGCCAGCAGCTTTCTTCGGGGGGGCCTCAATGAGCAGTTCTTC. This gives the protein CASSFLRGGLNEQFF.

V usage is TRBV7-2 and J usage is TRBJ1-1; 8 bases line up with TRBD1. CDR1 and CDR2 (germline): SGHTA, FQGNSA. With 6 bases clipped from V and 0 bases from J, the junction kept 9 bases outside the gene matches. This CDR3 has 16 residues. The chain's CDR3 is CASSSQGAGMNTEAFF. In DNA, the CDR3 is TGTGCCAGCAGTAGTCAGGGGGCCGGGATGAACACTGAAGCTTTCTTT.

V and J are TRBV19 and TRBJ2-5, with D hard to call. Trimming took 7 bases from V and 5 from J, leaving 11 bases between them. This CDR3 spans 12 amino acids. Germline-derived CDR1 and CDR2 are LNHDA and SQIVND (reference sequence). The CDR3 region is CASTADRETQYF. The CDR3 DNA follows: TGTGCCAGTACCGCCGATAGGGAGACCCAGTACTTC. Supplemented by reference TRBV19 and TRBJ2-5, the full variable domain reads DGGITQSPKYLFRKEGQNVTLSCEQNLNHDAMYWYRQDPGQGLRLIYYSQIVNDFQKGDIAEGYSVSREKKESFPLTVTSAQKNPTAFYLCASTADRETQYFGPGTRLLVL.

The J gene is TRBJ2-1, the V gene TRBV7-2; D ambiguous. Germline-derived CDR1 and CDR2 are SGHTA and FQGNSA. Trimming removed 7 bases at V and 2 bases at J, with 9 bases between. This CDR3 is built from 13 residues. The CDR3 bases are TGTGCCAGCACCTTTAGCCCCTACAATGAGCAGTTCTTC. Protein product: CASTFSPYNEQFF.

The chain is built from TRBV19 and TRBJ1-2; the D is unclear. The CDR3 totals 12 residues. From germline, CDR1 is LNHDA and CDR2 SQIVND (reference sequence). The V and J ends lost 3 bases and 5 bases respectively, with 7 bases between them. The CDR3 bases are TGTGCCAGTAGTATCATGGGGTATGGCTACACCTTC. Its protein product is CASSIMGYGYTF.

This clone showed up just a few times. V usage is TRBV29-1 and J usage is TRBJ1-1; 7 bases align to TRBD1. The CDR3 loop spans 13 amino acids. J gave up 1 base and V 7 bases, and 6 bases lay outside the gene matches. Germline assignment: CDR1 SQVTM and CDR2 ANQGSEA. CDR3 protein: CSDAGGRNTEAFF. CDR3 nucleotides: TGCAGCGACGCAGGGGGGAGGAACACTGAAGCTTTCTTT.

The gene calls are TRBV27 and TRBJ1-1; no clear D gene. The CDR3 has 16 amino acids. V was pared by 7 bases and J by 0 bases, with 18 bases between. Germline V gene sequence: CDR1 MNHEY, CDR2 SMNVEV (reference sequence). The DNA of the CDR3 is TGTGCCAGCAAAAGGCACAGTCCCTACGTGAACACTGAAGCTTTCTTT. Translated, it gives CASKRHSPYVNTEAFF.

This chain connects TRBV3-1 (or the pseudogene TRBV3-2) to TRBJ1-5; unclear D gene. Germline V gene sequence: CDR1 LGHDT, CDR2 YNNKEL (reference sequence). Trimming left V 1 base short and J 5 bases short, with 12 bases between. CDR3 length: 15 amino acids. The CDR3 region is CASSQGMAGDQPQHF. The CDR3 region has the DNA TGTGCCAGCAGCCAAGGCATGGCCGGGGATCAGCCCCAGCATTTT.

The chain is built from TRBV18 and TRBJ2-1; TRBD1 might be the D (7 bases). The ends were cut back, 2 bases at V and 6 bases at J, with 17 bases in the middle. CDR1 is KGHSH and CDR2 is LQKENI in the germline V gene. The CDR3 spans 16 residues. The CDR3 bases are TGTGCCAGCTCACCATTTAGCAGGGGGGTGTCCAATGAGCAGTTCTTC. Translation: CASSPFSRGVSNEQFF.